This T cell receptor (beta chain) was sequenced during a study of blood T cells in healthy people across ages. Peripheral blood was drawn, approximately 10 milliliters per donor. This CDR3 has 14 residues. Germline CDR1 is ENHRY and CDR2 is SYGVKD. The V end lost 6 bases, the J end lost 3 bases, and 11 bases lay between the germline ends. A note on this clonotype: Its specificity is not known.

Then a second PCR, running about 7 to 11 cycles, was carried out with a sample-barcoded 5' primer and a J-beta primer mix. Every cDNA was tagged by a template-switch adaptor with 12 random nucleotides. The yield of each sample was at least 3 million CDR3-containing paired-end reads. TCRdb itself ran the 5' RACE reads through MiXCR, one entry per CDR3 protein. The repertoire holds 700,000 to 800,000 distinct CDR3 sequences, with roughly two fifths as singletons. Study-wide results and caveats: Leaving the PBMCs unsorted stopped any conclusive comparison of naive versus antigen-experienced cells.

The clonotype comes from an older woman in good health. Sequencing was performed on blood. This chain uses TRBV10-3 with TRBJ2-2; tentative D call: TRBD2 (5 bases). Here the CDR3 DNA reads TGTGCCATCAGGGACTTACGACACACCGGGGAGCTGTTTTTT. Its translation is CAIRDLRHTGELFF.